The subject of this entry is one T cell receptor (beta chain). Source study methods: Reference gene primer amplification gave estimated nucleated cell counts. Assay used: immunoSEQ multiplex PCR; TCRdb lists only in-frame clones, some missing. The DNA gave D and trimming, while V, J and clone size come from that table. The sample includes around 15,000 clones, around 75% of them seen just once. This sample is part of a study of blood T cell repertoires in COVID-19. Study-level information: Material from acute and convalescent COVID-19 was sourced from the United States, Italy and Spain.

The length of the CDR3 is 15 residues. V shed 4 bases and J 6 bases; nucleotides not matched to a gene: 13. From germline, CDR1 is SGHNT and CDR2 YYREEE (reference sequence). The V and J genes are TRBV5-4 and TRBJ2-7; 7 bases are shared with TRBD2. Sequencing was carried out using peripheral blood. The sequence came from a man aged 55 to 69 with acute or convalescent COVID-19. Written as DNA, the CDR3 is TGTGCCAGCAGCCAGGCGGGGGTAGACGTTGCCGAGCAGTACTTC. Its translation is CASSQAGVDVAEQYF.